This T cell receptor (beta chain) was observed in a study of blood T cell repertoires in COVID-19. Study-wide background: Researchers got acute and convalescent COVID-19 samples from the United States, Italy and Spain. The cDNA or gDNA used as material had been derived from T cells, B-cell-depleted T cells, or PBMCs.

V gave up 5 bases and J gave up 8 bases, with 10 bases separating them. Germline assignment: CDR1 MNHEY and CDR2 SVGAGI. The CDR3 sequence is 12 residues long. In the authors' methods: Reference gene primer amplification in the assay estimated nucleated cell counts. TCRdb's copy holds only in-frame clones and misses some; the assay was immunoSEQ multiplex PCR. The V and J calls and clone size were taken over from that table, and D and trimming were inferred from the DNA. The sample holds 180,000 or so clones; just under 80% are singletons and the top ten take 2.5% to 3%. The chain recombines TRBV6-5 with TRBJ1-5, with a possible D match to TRBD1 (5 bases). This sequence originates from a woman of 80 years or more with active or convalescent COVID-19. Sequenced input: peripheral blood. CDR3 residues: CASSPGFKPQHF. The CDR3 DNA reads as TGTGCCAGCAGTCCAGGGTTCAAGCCCCAGCATTTT.